This T cell receptor beta chain was sequenced for a study of CD8+ T cells in alopecia areata. Study observations and caveats: Scalp samples also yield sequences from resident alphabeta T cells of normal skin. A great number of expanded lesional clones endured in scalp and blood during tofacitinib. Among the 100 top clones, expanded CD8+ clones, like scalp clonality, were significantly decreased by tofacitinib.

The sequencing template was cDNA reverse transcribed from extracted RNA. Data came from immunoSEQ multiplex PCR; TCRdb stores just in-frame clones and leaves some out. The table lists some 170,000 clones, roughly 50% of them singletons. Trimming stripped 6 bases from V and 5 bases from J, with 13 bases between. Germline lookup yields CDR1 MGHDK and CDR2 SYGVNS. The CDR3 consists of 13 residues. The sample's treatment: oral pan-JAK inhibitor, 5-10 mg twice daily. Alopecia areata patients had lesional scalp punch biopsies and peripheral blood taken from them. Only a few counts were recorded for this clone. The antigen is not known.

J is TRBJ1-2 and V is TRBV25-1, with D maybe TRBD1 (6 bases). This TCR came from a human donor with alopecia areata. The sample consisted of CD8+ T cells sorted from blood, taken at week 24, from a patient treated with tofacitinib. CDR3 sequence: CASRDDRIYGYTF. DNA of the CDR3: TGTGCCAGCAGGGACGACAGGATTTATGGCTACACCTTC.